The 28 T cell receptor beta chains below were found in one sample sequenced in a study of beta chain features in type 1 diabetes. Study outcomes and limitations: Patients with Type 1 diabetes showed moderately but significantly shorter TCRB CDR3s in all four CD4+ subsets.

Their antigen targets remain unknown. The whole isolated RNA underwent reverse transcription, so sequencing captured expressed TCRB transcripts. TCRdb keeps only in-frame clones here, not all; method: immunoSEQ multiplex PCR. The sample lists about 710,000 clones, over 12% occurring once. The sample was naive CD4+ T cells from blood. The receptors were gathered from a man between 18 and 35 years old with type 1 diabetes.

This clone was seen a handful of times. This chain uses TRBV6-1 with TRBJ2-6; D uncertain. CDR3 length: 14 amino acids. Trimming pared 0 bases from V and 2 bases from J, leaving 2 bases between. Germline-derived CDR1 and CDR2 are MNHNS and SASEGT. CDR3 bases: TGTGCCAGCAGTGAAGCTGCTGGGGCCAACGTCCTGACTTTC. It encodes CASSEAAGANVLTF.

The genes are TRBV5-4 and TRBJ2-1; D remains ambiguous. The CDR3 has 14 amino acids. The germline V and J ends were trimmed by 0 bases and 2 bases, with 6 bases remaining between them. Germline CDR1 and CDR2: SGHNT and YYREEE (reference sequence). In DNA form, the CDR3 reads TGTGCCAGCAGCTTGGAAGAAACCTACAATGAGCAGTTCTTC. This translates into CASSLEETYNEQFF.

The V gene is TRBV30, the J gene TRBJ2-7; D remains ambiguous. CDR3 length: 12 residues. In germline, CDR1 is GTSNPN, CDR2 SVGIG (reference sequence). The V end lost 5 bases, the J end lost 2 bases, and 10 bases lay between the germline ends. CDR3: CAWAAATYEQYF. DNA of the CDR3: TGTGCCTGGGCAGCCGCAACCTACGAGCAGTACTTC.

This clone has a handful of counts. The chain joins TRBV7-2 to TRBJ1-2; 8 nucleotides align to TRBD1. The ends lost 5 bases at V and 4 bases at J; junction bases unmatched: 6. In germline, CDR1 is SGHTA, CDR2 FQGNSA. The CDR3 length is 14 residues. The CDR3 coding sequence is TGTGCCAGCAGCCGCACACAGGGGGTCTATGGCTACACCTTC. Amino acids: CASSRTQGVYGYTF.

This chain uses TRBV30 with TRBJ1-2; no clear D gene. In germline, CDR1 is GTSNPN, CDR2 SVGIG (reference sequence). This CDR3 has 13 amino acids. V dropped 3 bases and J dropped 3 bases, with 11 bases sitting between them. The CDR3 nucleotides read TGTGCCTGGAGCGCTCTTTTAGACTATGGCTACACCTTC. It codes for CAWSALLDYGYTF.

With regard to this clone: Other DNA sequences in this sample translate to the same CDR3. J is TRBJ2-7 and V is TRBV28, with D possibly TRBD2 on 5 matching bases. This CDR3 spans 12 amino acids. Germline V gene sequence: CDR1 MDHEN, CDR2 SYDVKM. V dropped 5 bases and J dropped 0 bases, with 5 bases sitting between them. CDR3 DNA sequence: TGTGCCAGCAGTCGGGGCTCCTACGAGCAGTACTTC. Translating gives CASSRGSYEQYF.

This clone has a handful of counts. This chain links TRBV28 with TRBJ1-1; no firm D call. The CDR3 sequence is 13 residues long. The germline gives CDR1 MDHEN, CDR2 SYDVKM. The ends were cut back, 3 bases at V and 5 bases at J, with 10 bases in the middle. CDR3 protein: CASSFQLVTEAFF. CDR3 DNA: TGTGCCAGCAGTTTCCAATTGGTGACTGAAGCTTTCTTT.

This clone was counted only a few times. The gene calls are TRBV30 and TRBJ2-1; no firm D call. With 0 bases removed from V and 2 bases from J, the gap between germline ends came to 14 bases. The germline CDR1 and CDR2 sequences are GTSNPN and SVGIG (reference sequence). CDR3 length equals 16 residues. The CDR3 nucleotides read TGTGCCTGGAGTGTACGGCAGGTACCCACCTACAATGAGCAGTTCTTC. This translates into CAWSVRQVPTYNEQFF.

The chain recombines TRBV4-3 with TRBJ2-3; unclear D gene. Germline V gives CDR1 LGHNA, CDR2 YSLEER. The V end lost 3 bases, the J end lost 4 bases, and 8 bases lay between the germline ends. The CDR3 is made up of 13 amino acids. The CDR3 bases are TGCGCCAGCAGCCACACCCCCTCAGATACGCAGTATTTT. Protein sequence: CASSHTPSDTQYF.

The rearrangement joins TRBV2 to TRBJ2-1; 9 bases agree with TRBD2. Germline V gene data show CDR1 as SNHLY and CDR2 as FYNNEI. J gave up 1 base and V 8 bases, and 15 bases lay outside the gene matches. The CDR3 is 18 amino acids. The CDR3 is CASRTIPSGRLSYNEQFF. In DNA, the CDR3 is TGTGCCAGCCGTACGATCCCCAGCGGGAGGTTGTCCTACAATGAGCAGTTCTTC.

This rearrangement joins TRBV30 to TRBJ1-1; maybe TRBD1 (6 bases). The CDR3 loop spans 12 amino acids. Per germline, CDR1 GTSNPN and CDR2 SVGIG (reference sequence). Trimming cost V 2 bases and J 7 bases, with 11 bases left between them. CDR3 loop: CAWSPGTLEAFF. Here the CDR3 DNA reads TGTGCCTGGAGTCCTGGGACACTTGAAGCTTTCTTT.

The rearrangement links TRBV5-1 to TRBJ2-7; D is possibly TRBD1 (6 bases). This CDR3 is 16 amino acids long. With 3 bases removed from V and 0 bases from J, the gap between germline ends came to 16 bases. Germline V gene lookup returns CDR1 SGHRS and CDR2 YFSETQ. CDR3 residues: CASSYLGPGDSYEQYF. The CDR3 DNA reads as TGCGCCAGCAGCTACCTAGGGCCAGGGGACTCCTACGAGCAGTACTTC.

This clone was seen more than once but under ten times. J is TRBJ1-5 and V is TRBV11-2; D gene unclear. With 0 bases removed from V and 5 bases from J, the gap between germline ends came to 5 bases. Germline CDR1 is SGHAT and CDR2 is FQNNGV. This CDR3 has 13 residues. This CDR3 is CASSLDRDQPQHF. Written as DNA, the CDR3 is TGTGCCAGCAGCTTAGATCGGGATCAGCCCCAGCATTTT.

The sample holds a few counts of this clone. This sequence joins TRBV5-1 and TRBJ2-2; 8 bases align to TRBD1. Trimming took 1 base from V and 5 from J; bases not matched to a gene: 4. CDR1 and CDR2 (germline): SGHRS, YFSETQ. There are 15 residues in the CDR3. For the CDR3, the DNA is TGCGCCAGCAGCTTGAGGACAGGGTCGACCGGGGAGCTGTTTTTT. Its translation: CASSLRTGSTGELFF.

This clone was picked up a small number of times. The J gene is TRBJ2-7, the V gene TRBV2; 7 bases line up with TRBD2. CDR3 size: 12 residues. The germline V gene has CDR1 SNHLY and CDR2 FYNNEI. With V trimmed by 6 bases and J by 3 bases, 2 bases remained unmatched. CDR3 DNA: TGTGCCAGCAGCAGGACTAGCTACGAGCAGTACTTC. It yields the protein CASSRTSYEQYF. Looking up the rest from reference TRBV2 and TRBJ2-7 gives the full variable domain: EPEVTQTPSHQVTQMGQEVILRCVPISNHLYFYWYRQILGQKVEFLVSFYNNEISEKSEIFDDQFSVERPDGSNFTLKIRSTKLEDSAMYFCASSRTSYEQYFGPGTRLTVT.

A few counts support this clone. The V call is TRBV21-1, the J call TRBJ2-7. TRBV21-1 is designated a pseudogene. CDR3 size: 15 residues. This CDR3 is CASIKGQELCYEQYF. DNA of the CDR3: TGTGCCAGCATCAAAGGGCAGGAGCTATGCTACGAGCAGTACTTC.

This clone was seen a handful of times. The chain is built from TRBV29-1 and TRBJ2-7; TRBD1 matches at 7 bases. V was clipped by 3 bases and J by 11 bases; unmatched bases: 13. CDR1 and CDR2 from the germline V gene are SQVTM and ANQGSEA. The CDR3 sequence is 13 residues long. DNA of the CDR3: TGCAGCGTTGATATGGACAGGAAGGGGCAAAAGTACTTC. Protein sequence: CSVDMDRKGQKYF.

This clone was observed a few times. The chain uses TRBV19 and TRBJ2-2; TRBD1 aligns across 8 bases. J was trimmed by 0 bases and V by 9 bases; bases with no gene match: 6. The CDR3 covers 15 residues. Germline lookup yields CDR1 LNHDA and CDR2 SQIVND (reference sequence). DNA for the CDR3: TGTGCCAGCCTCAGGGGGCGAGCGAACACCGGGGAGCTGTTTTTT. It translates to CASLRGRANTGELFF.

This clone was picked up a small number of times. The chain links TRBV4-1 to TRBJ2-2; D may be TRBD1 (6 bases). Germline values: CDR1 MGHRA, CDR2 YSYEKL. CDR3 length: 16 amino acids. Trimming shortened V by 1 base and J by 5 bases, and 14 bases separated the two germline ends. The DNA of the CDR3 is TGCGCCAGCAGCCAAGGGCGAGGGGGAGCGACCGGGGAGCTGTTTTTT. Protein product: CASSQGRGGATGELFF.

About this clone: Other DNA sequences in this sample translate to the same CDR3. The chain couples TRBV30 to TRBJ1-3; 8 nucleotides match TRBD1. The CDR3 totals 14 residues. V was pared by 3 bases and J by 4 bases, with 5 bases of the junction left unmatched. The germline V gene has CDR1 GTSNPN and CDR2 SVGIG (reference sequence). DNA of the CDR3: TGTGCCTGGAGAGGACAGGGATCAGGAAACACCATATATTTT. Amino acid sequence: CAWRGQGSGNTIYF.

This chain connects TRBV2 to TRBJ1-2; 8 bases line up with TRBD1. Losses at the gene ends were 5 bases for V and 8 bases for J; bases not matched to a gene: 4. The CDR3 is made up of 12 amino acids. The germline gives CDR1 SNHLY, CDR2 FYNNEI. As DNA, the CDR3 is TGTGCCAGCAGTCAGGACAGGGAAGGCTACACCTTC. It translates to CASSQDREGYTF. Based on the CDR3 plus reference TRBV2 and TRBJ1-2, the full variable domain is EPEVTQTPSHQVTQMGQEVILRCVPISNHLYFYWYRQILGQKVEFLVSFYNNEISEKSEIFDDQFSVERPDGSNFTLKIRSTKLEDSAMYFCASSQDREGYTFGSGTRLTVV.

The chain joins TRBV7-2 to TRBJ2-5; TRBD2 agrees at 12 bases. There are 15 residues in the CDR3. The germline gives CDR1 SGHTA, CDR2 FQGNSA. The V gene end was trimmed by 3 bases and the J gene end by 4 bases; junction bases not matched to a gene: 3. For the CDR3, the DNA is TGTGCCAGCAGCTTCTCGACTAGCGGGGGAGAGACCCAGTACTTC. It yields the protein CASSFSTSGGETQYF.

A remark on this clone: Within the sample, other DNA sequences also encode this same CDR3. The CDR3 loop reads CASSLAGGLYEQYF. CDR3 DNA: TGTGCCAGCAGCTTGGCAGGGGGCCTCTACGAGCAGTACTTC. The chain links TRBV7-9 to TRBJ2-7, with 8 bases that match TRBD1. CDR3 size: 14 residues. V lost 3 bases and J lost 3; bases outside the gene matches: 4. Germline lookup yields CDR1 SEHNR and CDR2 FQNEAQ (reference sequence). Combining the CDR3 with reference TRBV7-9 and TRBJ2-7 gives the whole variable domain DTGVSQNPRHKITKRGQNVTFRCDPISEHNRLYWYRQTLGQGPEFLTYFQNEAQLEKSRLLSDRFSAERPKGSFSTLEIQRTEQGDSAMYLCASSLAGGLYEQYFGPGTRLTVT.

The chain recombines TRBV5-4 with TRBJ2-3; maybe TRBD2 (7 bases). The V end was cut by 7 bases, the J end by 2 bases, with 20 bases between. Germline V gives CDR1 SGHNT, CDR2 YYREEE (reference sequence). CDR3 length equals 16 residues. The DNA for the CDR3 is TGTGCCAGCCGGCGCGAGGGGGGGGCATACACAGATACGCAGTATTTT. It encodes CASRREGGAYTDTQYF.

The gene calls are TRBV30 and TRBJ1-2; 9 bases map to TRBD1. The V and J ends lost 3 bases and 3 bases, in that order; junction bases with no gene match: 8. Germline V gene sequence: CDR1 GTSNPN, CDR2 SVGIG (reference sequence). This CDR3 has 15 residues. CDR3: CAWRTIGTGHYGYTF. As DNA, the CDR3 is TGTGCCTGGAGAACAATTGGGACAGGGCACTATGGCTACACCTTC.

The chain joins TRBV11-1 to TRBJ2-5; a weak D match, TRBD1 (6 bases). Germline CDR1 reads SGHAT; CDR2 reads FQDESV (reference sequence). This CDR3 has 13 residues. Trimming removed 7 bases at V and 5 bases at J, with 14 bases between. The CDR3 spells CASNLRGLETQYF. The CDR3, as DNA: TGTGCCAGCAACCTCAGGGGATTGGAGACCCAGTACTTC.

The chain has TRBV27 and TRBJ2-5; D is unresolved. Per the germline V gene, CDR1 is MNHEY and CDR2 is SMNVEV (reference sequence). The CDR3 is 14 residues long. V was cut by 3 bases and J by 5 bases, with 13 bases left in between. Written as DNA, the CDR3 is TGTGCCAGCAGTTTCGGCAGTAAGGAGGAGACCCAGTACTTC. This sequence encodes CASSFGSKEETQYF.

This clone was seen a handful of times. This chain joins TRBV18 and TRBJ2-7, with TRBD2 matching 8 bases. Trimming took 0 bases from V and 7 from J; bases not matched to a gene: 5. Germline values: CDR1 KGHSH, CDR2 LQKENI. This CDR3 has 14 residues. CDR3 DNA: TGTGCCAGCTCACCACCGACTAGCGTGGGAGAGCAGTACTTC. As protein: CASSPPTSVGEQYF. The whole variable domain, filled in from reference TRBV18 and TRBJ2-7, reads NAGVMQNPRHLVRRRGQEARLRCSPMKGHSHVYWYRQLPEEGLKFMVYLQKENIIDESGMPKERFSAEFPKEGPSILRIQQVVRGDSAAYFCASSPPTSVGEQYFGPGTRLTVT.